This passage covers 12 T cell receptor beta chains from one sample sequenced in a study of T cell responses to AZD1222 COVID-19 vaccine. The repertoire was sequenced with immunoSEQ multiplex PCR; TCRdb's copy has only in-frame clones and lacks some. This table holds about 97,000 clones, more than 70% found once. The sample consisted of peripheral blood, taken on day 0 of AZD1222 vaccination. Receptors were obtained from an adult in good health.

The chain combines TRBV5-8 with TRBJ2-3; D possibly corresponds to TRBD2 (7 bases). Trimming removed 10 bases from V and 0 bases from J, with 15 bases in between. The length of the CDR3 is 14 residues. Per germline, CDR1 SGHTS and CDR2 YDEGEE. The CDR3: CAPGRGRSTDTQYF. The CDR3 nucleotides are TGTGCCCCCGGGCGGGGGCGCAGCACAGATACGCAGTATTTT.

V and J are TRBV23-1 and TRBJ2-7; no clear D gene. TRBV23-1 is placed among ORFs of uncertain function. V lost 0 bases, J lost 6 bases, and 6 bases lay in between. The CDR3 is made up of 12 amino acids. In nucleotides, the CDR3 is TGCGCCAGCAGTCAATCCAAACGCGAGCAGTACTTC. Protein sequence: CASSQSKREQYF.

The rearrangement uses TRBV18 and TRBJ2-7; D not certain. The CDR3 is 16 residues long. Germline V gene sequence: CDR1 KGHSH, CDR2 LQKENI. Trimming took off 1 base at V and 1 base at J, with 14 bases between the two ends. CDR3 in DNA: TGTGCCAGCTCACCACTATACGCGTCCCTTTCCTACGAGCAGTACTTC. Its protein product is CASSPLYASLSYEQYF.

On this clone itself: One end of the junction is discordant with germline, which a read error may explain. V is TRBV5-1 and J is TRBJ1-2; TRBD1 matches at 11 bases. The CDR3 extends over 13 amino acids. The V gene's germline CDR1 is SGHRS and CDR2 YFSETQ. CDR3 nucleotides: TGCGCCAGCAGCGCCCGGACAGGGGGCGAAGGCTCCTTC. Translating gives CASSARTGGEGSF.

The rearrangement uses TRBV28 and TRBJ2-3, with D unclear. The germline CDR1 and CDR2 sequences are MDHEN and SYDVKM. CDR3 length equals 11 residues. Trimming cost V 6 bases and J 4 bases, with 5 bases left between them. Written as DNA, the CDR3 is TGTGCCAGCAGCCTCGCAGATACGCAGTATTTT. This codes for CASSLADTQYF.

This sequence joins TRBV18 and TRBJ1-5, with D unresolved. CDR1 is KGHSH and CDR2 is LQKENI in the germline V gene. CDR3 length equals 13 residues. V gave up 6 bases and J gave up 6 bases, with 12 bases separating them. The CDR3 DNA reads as TGTGCCAGCTCCCCGGAGTCGAGTCAGCCCCAGCATTTT. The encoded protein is CASSPESSQPQHF.

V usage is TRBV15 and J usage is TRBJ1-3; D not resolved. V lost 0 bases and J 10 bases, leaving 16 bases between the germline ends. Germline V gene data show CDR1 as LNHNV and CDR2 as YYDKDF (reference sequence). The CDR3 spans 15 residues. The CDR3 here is CATSRDRSAPGTIYF. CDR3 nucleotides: TGTGCCACCAGCAGAGATCGATCAGCCCCCGGGACCATATATTTT.

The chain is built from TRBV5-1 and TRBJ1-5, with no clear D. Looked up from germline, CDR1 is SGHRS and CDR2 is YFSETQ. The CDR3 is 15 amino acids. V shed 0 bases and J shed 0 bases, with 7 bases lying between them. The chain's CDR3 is CASSLDGYSNQPQHF. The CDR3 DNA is TGCGCCAGCAGCTTGGATGGTTATAGCAATCAGCCCCAGCATTTT.

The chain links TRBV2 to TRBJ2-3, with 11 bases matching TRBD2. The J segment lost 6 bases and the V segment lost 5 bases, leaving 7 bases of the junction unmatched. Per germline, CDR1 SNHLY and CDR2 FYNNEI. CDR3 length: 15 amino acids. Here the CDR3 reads CASSFLAGGPDTQYF. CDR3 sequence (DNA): TGTGCCAGCAGTTTTTTAGCGGGGGGGCCGGATACGCAGTATTTT.

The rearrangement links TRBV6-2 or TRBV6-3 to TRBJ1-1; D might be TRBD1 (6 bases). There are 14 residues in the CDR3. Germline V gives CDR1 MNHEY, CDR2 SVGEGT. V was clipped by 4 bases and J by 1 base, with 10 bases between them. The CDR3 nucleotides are TGTGCCAGCAGTTCCCCGACAGGGAACACTGAAGCTTTCTTT. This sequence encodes CASSSPTGNTEAFF.

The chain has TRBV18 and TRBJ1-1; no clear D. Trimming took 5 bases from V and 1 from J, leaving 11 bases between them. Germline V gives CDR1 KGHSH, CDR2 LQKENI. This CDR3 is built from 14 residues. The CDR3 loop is CASSGRPPNTEAFF. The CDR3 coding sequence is TGTGCCAGCTCAGGCAGACCCCCGAACACTGAAGCTTTCTTT.

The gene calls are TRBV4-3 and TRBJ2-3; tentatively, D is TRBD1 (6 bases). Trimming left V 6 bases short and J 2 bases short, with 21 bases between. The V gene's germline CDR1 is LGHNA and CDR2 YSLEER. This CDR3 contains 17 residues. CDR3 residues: CASSQFPGQRATDTQYF. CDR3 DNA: TGCGCCAGCAGTCAATTTCCGGGACAACGGGCCACAGATACGCAGTATTTT.